The 12 T cell receptor beta chains below were found in one sample sequenced in a study of blood T cell repertoires in COVID-19. Sequenced by immunoSEQ multiplex PCR; TCRdb stores in-frame clones only, minus some. The sample records roughly 250,000 clones, about 87% being singletons. Sequencing was carried out using peripheral blood. These receptors were obtained from a man aged 60-69 years who had recovered from COVID-19.

The chain recombines TRBV5-4 with TRBJ1-1; 7 nucleotides match TRBD1. This CDR3 has 15 residues. Germline V gives CDR1 SGHNT, CDR2 YYREEE (reference sequence). The V and J ends lost 0 bases and 5 bases, in that order; junction bases with no gene match: 7. CDR3 sequence: CASSLEGGGGTEAFF. The CDR3 DNA reads TGTGCCAGCAGCTTGGAAGGAGGGGGCGGAACTGAAGCTTTCTTT.

The rearrangement joins TRBV10-3 to TRBJ2-1; 9 bases line up with TRBD2. V trimming: 6 bases; J trimming: 7 bases; junction bases outside the gene matches: 7. The CDR3 covers 14 residues. CDR1 ENHRY and CDR2 SYGVKD come from the germline V gene. The CDR3, as DNA: TGTGCCATCAGGGCGGGGGGGCCGAGTAATGAGCAGTTCTTC. Residues: CAIRAGGPSNEQFF.

The chain uses TRBV7-9 and TRBJ1-1; D uncertain. The CDR3 has 14 residues. The germline V gene has CDR1 SEHNR and CDR2 FQNEAQ (reference sequence). The V end lost 7 bases, the J end lost 3 bases, and 15 bases lay between the germline ends. DNA of the CDR3: TGTGCCAGCACTACAAGGCAGGAGGACACTGAAGCTTTCTTT. This sequence encodes CASTTRQEDTEAFF.

V gene TRBV9 combines with J gene TRBJ2-6; D gene unclear. V shed 3 bases and J shed 1 base, with 8 bases lying between them. This CDR3 comprises 15 residues. Germline lookup yields CDR1 SGDLS and CDR2 YYNGEE. In DNA form, the CDR3 reads TGTGCCAGCAGCGGTGGGCAGTCTGGGGCCAACGTCCTGACTTTC. This gives the protein CASSGGQSGANVLTF.

The chain links TRBV7-2 to TRBJ2-7; a possible D gene is TRBD2 (6 bases). This CDR3 has 17 residues. The germline V gene encodes CDR1 SGHTA and CDR2 FQGNSA. V lost 1 base to trimming and J lost 3 bases, with 19 bases between them. The CDR3 DNA is TGTGCCAGCAGCTTAGGGCCGGGAACGCCGGGGGACTACGAGCAGTACTTC. This codes for CASSLGPGTPGDYEQYF.

The chain joins TRBV7-7 to TRBJ2-6; the D gene is possibly TRBD2 (6 bases). The CDR3 is made up of 19 amino acids. Trimming took 2 bases from V and 0 from J, leaving 17 bases between them. CDR1 and CDR2 from the germline V gene are SSHAT and FNYEAQ (reference sequence). In DNA, the CDR3 is TGTGCCAGCAGCTTAAACCTCCAGCGGGCCGCCTCTGGGGCCAACGTCCTGACTTTC. Translating gives CASSLNLQRAASGANVLTF.

This clone has a handful of counts. The chain uses TRBV21-1 and TRBJ1-1; the D call TRBD1 from the table was never checked on the DNA. TRBV21-1 corresponds to a pseudogene. The CDR3 consists of 15 residues. DNA for the CDR3: TGTGCCAGCAGCACGACCGGGACAGAAAACACTGAAGCTTTCTTT. Protein product: CASSTTGTENTEAFF.

This clone appeared a single time. The chain combines TRBV3-1 (or the pseudogene TRBV3-2) with TRBJ2-3, with TRBD2 matching 8 bases. The CDR3 runs 15 residues. Per germline, CDR1 LGHDT and CDR2 YNNKEL (reference sequence). The ends lost 4 bases at V and 4 bases at J; junction bases unmatched: 7. CDR3 amino acids: CASSLRGASADTQYF. The CDR3 region has the DNA TGTGCCAGCAGCCTGCGGGGGGCTTCGGCAGATACGCAGTATTTT.

This clone has only one observation. The chain employs TRBV3-1 (or the pseudogene TRBV3-2) and TRBJ2-3, with 10 bases that match TRBD2. The V gene's germline CDR1 is LGHDT and CDR2 YNNKEL (reference sequence). Trimming took 5 bases from V and 1 from J; bases not matched to a gene: 6. The CDR3 spans 16 residues. The CDR3 sequence: CASSAAGGRRTDTQYF. CDR3 nucleotide sequence: TGTGCCAGCAGCGCAGCGGGGGGGCGACGCACAGATACGCAGTATTTT.

This clone was seen at least ten times. The rearrangement uses TRBV3-1 (or the pseudogene TRBV3-2) and TRBJ1-1, with no clear D. This CDR3 has 15 amino acids. The ends were cut back, 4 bases at V and 5 bases at J, with 17 bases in the middle. Germline V gene data show CDR1 as LGHDT and CDR2 as YNNKEL (reference sequence). The CDR3 bases are TGTGCCAGCAGCCTAGGATTTGGGGAGTTAACTGAAGCTTTCTTT. As protein: CASSLGFGELTEAFF.

The V gene is TRBV7-9, the J gene TRBJ1-2, with D perhaps matching TRBD1 (5 bases). The CDR3 contains 13 residues. V was pared by 2 bases and J by 8 bases, with 12 bases between. Per germline, CDR1 SEHNR and CDR2 FQNEAQ (reference sequence). CDR3: CASSLRQGDGYTF. The CDR3 DNA follows: TGTGCCAGCAGCTTAAGGCAGGGCGACGGCTACACCTTC. Full variable domain (outside the CDR3, taken from reference TRBV7-9 and TRBJ1-2): DTGVSQNPRHKITKRGQNVTFRCDPISEHNRLYWYRQTLGQGPEFLTYFQNEAQLEKSRLLSDRFSAERPKGSFSTLEIQRTEQGDSAMYLCASSLRQGDGYTFGSGTRLTVV.

This chain links TRBV7-6 with TRBJ2-3, with 10 bases lining up with TRBD2. CDR3 length: 16 amino acids. CDR1 and CDR2 (germline): SGHVS, FNYEAQ. V lost 2 bases to trimming and J lost 3 bases; unmatched junction nucleotides: 5. In DNA, the CDR3 is TGTGCCAGCAGCTTATTTGCTAGCGGGGGTACAGATACGCAGTATTTT. Amino acids: CASSLFASGGTDTQYF.